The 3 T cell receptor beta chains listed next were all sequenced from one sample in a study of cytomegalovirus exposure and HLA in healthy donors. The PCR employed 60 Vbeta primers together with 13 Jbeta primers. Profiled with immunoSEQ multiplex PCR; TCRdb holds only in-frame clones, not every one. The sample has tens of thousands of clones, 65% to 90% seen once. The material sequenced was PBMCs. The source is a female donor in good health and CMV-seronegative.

CDR3: CASSDGQGADTQYF. The CDR3 DNA follows: TGTGCCAGCAGTGACGGACAGGGGGCAGATACGCAGTATTTT. This chain links TRBV6-4 with TRBJ2-3, with TRBD1 matching over 10 bases. The germline V gene has CDR1 MRHNA and CDR2 SNTAGT. The trim removed 2 bases at V and 4 bases at J, leaving 0 bases unmatched. This CDR3 has 14 residues.

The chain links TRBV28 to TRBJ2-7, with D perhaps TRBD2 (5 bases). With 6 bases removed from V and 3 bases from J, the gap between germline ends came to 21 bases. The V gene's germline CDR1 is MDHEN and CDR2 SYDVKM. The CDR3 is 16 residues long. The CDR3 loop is CASSPSGGSGFYEQYF. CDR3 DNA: TGTGCCAGCAGCCCGTCTGGTGGTTCGGGGTTCTACGAGCAGTACTTC. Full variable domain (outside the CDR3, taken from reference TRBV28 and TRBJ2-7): DVKVTQSSRYLVKRTGEKVFLECVQDMDHENMFWYRQDPGLGLRLIYFSYDVKMKEKGDIPEGYSVSREKKERFSLILESASTNQTSMYLCASSPSGGSGFYEQYFGPGTRLTVT.

CDR3 coding DNA: TGTGCCAGCAGTCTGTACAGTACTAACTATGGCTACACCTTC. The encoded protein is CASSLYSTNYGYTF. This chain links TRBV2 with TRBJ1-2; no firm D call. Germline CDR1 is SNHLY and CDR2 is FYNNEI. CDR3 length: 14 amino acids. V was trimmed by 5 bases and J by 0 bases, leaving 10 bases between them.